The entry below describes one TCR beta chain. Other DNA sequences in this sample translate to the same CDR3. The entry originates in a study of OX40 agonist ivuxolimab in advanced cancers. Repertoires were generated with immunoSEQ multiplex PCR, while TCRdb's copy carries only in-frame clones and drops some. The sample records tens of thousands of clones, around 90% being singletons. The junction had 0 bases not matched to a gene; V was cut back by 1 base and J by 0 bases. Germline V gene sequence: CDR1 MGHRA, CDR2 YSYEKL. This CDR3 comprises 15 residues. The sample consisted of CD4+ or CD8+ T cells sorted from blood, taken in a trial of the OX40 agonist ivuxolimab. The TCR originated in an adult with an advanced solid tumor such as melanoma, head and neck, liver or kidney cancer. The chain is built from TRBV4-1 and TRBJ1-3, with 7 bases matching TRBD1. This CDR3 reads CASSQGQGSGNTIYF. The CDR3, as DNA: TGCGCCAGCAGCCAAGGACAGGGCTCTGGAAACACCATATATTTT.